This T cell receptor (beta chain) was profiled in a study of T cell responses to AZD1222 COVID-19 vaccine. Background on the study: Pooling was applied to second doses at about 4 or about 12 weeks.

Assay: immunoSEQ multiplex PCR; the TCRdb copy retains only in-frame clones and omits some. The table shows roughly 100,000 clones, with 88% occurring only once. Study results and caveats: Targets within unmutated variant regions were reportedly found for nearly half of spike-specific TCRs. An increase in Spike-specific TCR breadth and depth was observed after two AZD1222 doses.

About this clone itself: Its antigen is unidentified.

This CDR3 spans 13 amino acids. With 8 bases removed from V and 5 bases from J, the gap between germline ends came to 12 bases. Germline V gene sequence: CDR1 MDHEN, CDR2 SYDVKM. This rearrangement joins TRBV28 to TRBJ1-4; D unclear. The clonotype was recovered from an adult in good health. The sequencing here drew on peripheral blood, taken on day 0 of AZD1222 vaccination. This CDR3 reads CASGRAANEKLFF. The CDR3 DNA follows: TGTGCCAGCGGACGGGCAGCAAATGAAAAACTGTTTTTT.